This paragraph reports one TCR beta chain. No cognate antigen has been identified for it. It has no much larger one-base neighbor in the sample; base qualities were not kept. This entry is derived from a study of follicular helper T cells after annual influenza vaccination (dated by TCRdb to between 2016 and 2019). Some background on the complete study: After each seasonal influenza vaccination, blood was collected on days 0, 7 and 28. One week after vaccination, a second recruited cohort of about a dozen subjects (Table S1) displayed a similar ICOS+CD38+ cTfh response. Multi-year samples were available for six subjects, with four spanning two vaccination seasons and two spanning three seasons. To look at recall of cTfh clones, some subjects were tracked through successive annual vaccinations covering the 2013-2014, 2014-2015 and 2015-2016 seasons. The 2013-2014 samples were cryopreserved, while the 2015 samples were processed right after collection. Overall study results and their limits: When influenza clone enrichment was assessed, the possibility that the much larger non-cTfh compartments were undersampled could not be excluded. Day 7 ICOS+CD38+ clones were most often found later in ICOS-CD38- cTfh, suggesting that subset may serve as a memory reservoir. With successive annual vaccinations, a recurrent oligoclonal ICOS+CD38+ cTfh response was recalled, and this response contained tetramer and AIM influenza-specific clonotypes. Because only roughly 10-23% of the analyzed cells gave productive TCRB sequences, there was no way to sample rare clonotypes. ICOS+CD38+ cTfh clonality correlated with the frequency of that population, and its change correlated with the change in circulating plasmablast frequency.

Preparation of the library involved the immunoSEQ multiplex PCR assay. Adaptive Biotechnologies carried out TCRB amplification, library preparation, sequencing and preliminary bioinformatics at Survey level resolution. Per the source publication's procedure: Clonality was computed in R as 1 minus normalized Shannon entropy; the Gini index was calculated with the R package ineq. Overlap score was the summed counts of shared sequences divided by total counts of all sequences in both compared samples. The significance of shared clonotypes was tested with Fisher's exact test, assuming a theoretical repertoire of 10^7 TCRB sequences. TCRdb took this table from immuneACCESS and kept in-frame rearrangements with V and J called. Such tables lack part of the clones; where checked against another copy, unresolved V genes explain under half of the gap, and the rest is unexplained. The DNA was the basis for D and trimming; V, J and clone size are from that table. The sample records more than 10,000 clones, roughly 86% of which are singletons. Over 0.7% of the sample lies in the top ten.

The CDR3 spans 13 residues, from the cysteine through the phenylalanine. The entry retains the CDR3 DNA only, 39 bases that are in frame from base 1. The junction shows trimming of 7 bases on V and 2 bases on J, and the gene matches do not reach 6 bases of it. Sequences SQVTM (CDR1) and ANQGSEA (CDR2) are obtained from the germline V gene. The sample's time point label, in plain terms: 2014-2015 season, pre-vaccination. TCRB sequencing was used to follow sorted CD4 subsets from the blood of adults before and after they were given the seasonal inactivated influenza vaccine (Fluvarix). To be eligible, subjects had to live in the community and must not have received influenza vaccine in the previous 6 months. Reasons for exclusion included contraindications to influenza vaccine, substance abuse, HIV/AIDS, active malignancy, immunomodulatory medication, and active illness such as respiratory infection. Per time point, between roughly 40 and 100 mL of blood was sampled. Ficoll-Paque PLUS or SepMate separation was used to isolate PBMC. CXCR5- memory CD4 T cells were sorted as a comparison non-Tfh subset. Before DNA was extracted, the cell subsets were sorted from PBMC using a BD FACS Aria.

The sequence was obtained from an adult who received the influenza vaccine. This sequence uses TRBV29-1 and TRBJ1-1; 8 bases in the middle match TRBD1. This specimen consisted of CXCR5- memory CD4+ T cells sorted from blood, obtained on the day of influenza vaccination. The cell subset or site label here, explained by the study, means: CXCR5- memory CD4 T cells. The CDR3 protein: CSGRTGINTEAFF. The bases read TGCAGCGGTCGGACAGGGATCAACACTGAAGCTTTCTTT.